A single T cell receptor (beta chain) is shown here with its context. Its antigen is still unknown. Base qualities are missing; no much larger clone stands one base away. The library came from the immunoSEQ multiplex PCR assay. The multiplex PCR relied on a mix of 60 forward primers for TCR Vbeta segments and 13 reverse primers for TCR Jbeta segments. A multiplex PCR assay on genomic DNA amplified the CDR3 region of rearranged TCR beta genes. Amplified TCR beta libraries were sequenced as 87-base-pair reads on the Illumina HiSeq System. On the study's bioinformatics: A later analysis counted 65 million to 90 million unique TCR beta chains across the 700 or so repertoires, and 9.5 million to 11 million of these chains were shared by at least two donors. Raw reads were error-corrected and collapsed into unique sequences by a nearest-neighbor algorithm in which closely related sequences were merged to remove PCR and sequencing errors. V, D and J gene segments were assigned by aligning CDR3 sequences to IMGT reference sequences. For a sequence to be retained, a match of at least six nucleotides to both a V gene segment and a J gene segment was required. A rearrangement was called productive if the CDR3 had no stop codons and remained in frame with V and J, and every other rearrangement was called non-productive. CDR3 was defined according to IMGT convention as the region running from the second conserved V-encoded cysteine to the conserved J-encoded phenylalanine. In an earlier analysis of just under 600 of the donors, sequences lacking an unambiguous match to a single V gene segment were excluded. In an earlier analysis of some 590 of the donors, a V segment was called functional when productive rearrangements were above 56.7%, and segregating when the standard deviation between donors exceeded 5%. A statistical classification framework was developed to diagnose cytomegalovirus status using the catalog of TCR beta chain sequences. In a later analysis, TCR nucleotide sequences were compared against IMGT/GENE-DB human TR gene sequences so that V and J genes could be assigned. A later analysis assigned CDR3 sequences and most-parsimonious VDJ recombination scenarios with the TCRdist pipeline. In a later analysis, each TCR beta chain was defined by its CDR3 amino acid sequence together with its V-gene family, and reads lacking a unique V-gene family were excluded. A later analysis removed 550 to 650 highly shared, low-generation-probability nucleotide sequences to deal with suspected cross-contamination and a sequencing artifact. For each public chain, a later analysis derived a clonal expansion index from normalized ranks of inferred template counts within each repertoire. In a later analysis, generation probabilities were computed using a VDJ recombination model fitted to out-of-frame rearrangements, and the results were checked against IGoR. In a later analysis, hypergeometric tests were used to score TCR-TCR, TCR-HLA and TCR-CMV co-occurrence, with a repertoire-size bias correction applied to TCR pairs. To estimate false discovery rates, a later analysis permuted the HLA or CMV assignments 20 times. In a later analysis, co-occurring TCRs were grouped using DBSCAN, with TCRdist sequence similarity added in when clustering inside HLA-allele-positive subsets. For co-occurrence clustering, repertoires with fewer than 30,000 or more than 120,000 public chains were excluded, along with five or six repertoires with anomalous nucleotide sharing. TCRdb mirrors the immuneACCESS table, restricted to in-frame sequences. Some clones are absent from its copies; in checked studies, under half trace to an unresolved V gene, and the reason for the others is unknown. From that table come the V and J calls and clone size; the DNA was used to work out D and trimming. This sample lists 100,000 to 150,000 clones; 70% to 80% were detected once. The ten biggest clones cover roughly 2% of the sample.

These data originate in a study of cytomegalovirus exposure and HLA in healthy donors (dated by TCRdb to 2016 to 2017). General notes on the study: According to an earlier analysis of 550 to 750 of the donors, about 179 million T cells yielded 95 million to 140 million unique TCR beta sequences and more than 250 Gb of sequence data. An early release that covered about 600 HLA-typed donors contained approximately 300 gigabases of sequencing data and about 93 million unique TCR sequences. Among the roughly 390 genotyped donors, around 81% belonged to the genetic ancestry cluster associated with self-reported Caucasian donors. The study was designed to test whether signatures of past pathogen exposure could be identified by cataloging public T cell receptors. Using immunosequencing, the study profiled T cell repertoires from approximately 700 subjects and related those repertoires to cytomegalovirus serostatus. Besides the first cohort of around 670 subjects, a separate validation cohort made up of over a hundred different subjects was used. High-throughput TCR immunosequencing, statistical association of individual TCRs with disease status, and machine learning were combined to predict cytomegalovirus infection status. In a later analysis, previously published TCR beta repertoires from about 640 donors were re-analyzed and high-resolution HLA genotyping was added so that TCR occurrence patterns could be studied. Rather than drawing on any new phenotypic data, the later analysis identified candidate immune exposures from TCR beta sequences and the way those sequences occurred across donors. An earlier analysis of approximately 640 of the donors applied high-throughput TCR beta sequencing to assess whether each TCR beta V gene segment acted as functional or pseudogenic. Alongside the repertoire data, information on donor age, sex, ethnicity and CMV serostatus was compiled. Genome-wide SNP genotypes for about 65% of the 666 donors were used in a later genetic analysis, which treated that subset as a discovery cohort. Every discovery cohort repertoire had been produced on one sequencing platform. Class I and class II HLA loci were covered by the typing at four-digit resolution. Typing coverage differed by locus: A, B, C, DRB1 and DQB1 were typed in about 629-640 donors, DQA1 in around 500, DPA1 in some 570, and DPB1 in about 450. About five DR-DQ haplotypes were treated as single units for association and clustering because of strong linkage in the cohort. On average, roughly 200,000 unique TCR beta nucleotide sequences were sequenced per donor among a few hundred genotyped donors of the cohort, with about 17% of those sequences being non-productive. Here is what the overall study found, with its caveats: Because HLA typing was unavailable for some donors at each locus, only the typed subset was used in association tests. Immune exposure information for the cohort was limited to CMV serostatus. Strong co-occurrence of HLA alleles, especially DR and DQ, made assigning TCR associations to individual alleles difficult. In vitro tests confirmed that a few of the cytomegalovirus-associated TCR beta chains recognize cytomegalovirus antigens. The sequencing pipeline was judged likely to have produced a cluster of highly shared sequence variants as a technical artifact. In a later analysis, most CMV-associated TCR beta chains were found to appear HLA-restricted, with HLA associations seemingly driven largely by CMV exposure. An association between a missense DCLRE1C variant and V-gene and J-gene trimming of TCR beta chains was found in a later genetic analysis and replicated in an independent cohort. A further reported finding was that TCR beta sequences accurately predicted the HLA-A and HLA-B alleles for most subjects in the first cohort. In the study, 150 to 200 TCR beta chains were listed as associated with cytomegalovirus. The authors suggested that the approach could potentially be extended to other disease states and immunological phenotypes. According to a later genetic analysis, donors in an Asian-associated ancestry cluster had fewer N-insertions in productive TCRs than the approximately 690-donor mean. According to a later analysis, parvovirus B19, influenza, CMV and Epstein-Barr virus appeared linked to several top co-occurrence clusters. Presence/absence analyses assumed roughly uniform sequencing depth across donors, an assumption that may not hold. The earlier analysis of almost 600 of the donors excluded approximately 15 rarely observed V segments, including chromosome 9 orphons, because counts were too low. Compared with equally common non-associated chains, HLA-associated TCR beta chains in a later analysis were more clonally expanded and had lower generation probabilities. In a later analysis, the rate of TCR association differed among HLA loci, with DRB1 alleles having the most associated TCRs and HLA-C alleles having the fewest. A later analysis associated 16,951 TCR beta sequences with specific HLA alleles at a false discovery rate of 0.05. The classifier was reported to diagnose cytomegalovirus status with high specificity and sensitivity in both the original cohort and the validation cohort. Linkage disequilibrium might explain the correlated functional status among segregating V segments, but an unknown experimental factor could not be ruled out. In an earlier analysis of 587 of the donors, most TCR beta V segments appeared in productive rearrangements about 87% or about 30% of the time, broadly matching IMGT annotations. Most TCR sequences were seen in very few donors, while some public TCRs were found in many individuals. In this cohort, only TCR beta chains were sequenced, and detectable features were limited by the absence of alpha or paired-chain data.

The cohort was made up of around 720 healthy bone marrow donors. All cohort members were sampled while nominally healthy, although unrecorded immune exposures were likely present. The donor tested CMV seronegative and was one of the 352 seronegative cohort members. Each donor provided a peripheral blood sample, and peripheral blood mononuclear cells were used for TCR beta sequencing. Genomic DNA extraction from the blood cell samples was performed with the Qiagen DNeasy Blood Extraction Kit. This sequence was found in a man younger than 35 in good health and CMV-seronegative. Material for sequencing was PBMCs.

The DNA sequence is TGTGCCAGCAGCTTCTACAGGGGAGCCGGCTCCTATAATTCACCCCTCCACTTT. Its translation is CASSFYRGAGSYNSPLHF. The V gene is TRBV5-6 and the J gene is TRBJ1-6; 7 bases in between match TRBD1. Taken from the germline V gene, the CDR1 and CDR2 loops are SGHDT and YYEEEE. V ends up 2 bases short and J 0 bases short, with an unmatched junction base count of 8. The CDR3 spans 18 residues, from the cysteine through the phenylalanine. Only the CDR3 part of the read is kept: 54 bases, read in frame from the first base.